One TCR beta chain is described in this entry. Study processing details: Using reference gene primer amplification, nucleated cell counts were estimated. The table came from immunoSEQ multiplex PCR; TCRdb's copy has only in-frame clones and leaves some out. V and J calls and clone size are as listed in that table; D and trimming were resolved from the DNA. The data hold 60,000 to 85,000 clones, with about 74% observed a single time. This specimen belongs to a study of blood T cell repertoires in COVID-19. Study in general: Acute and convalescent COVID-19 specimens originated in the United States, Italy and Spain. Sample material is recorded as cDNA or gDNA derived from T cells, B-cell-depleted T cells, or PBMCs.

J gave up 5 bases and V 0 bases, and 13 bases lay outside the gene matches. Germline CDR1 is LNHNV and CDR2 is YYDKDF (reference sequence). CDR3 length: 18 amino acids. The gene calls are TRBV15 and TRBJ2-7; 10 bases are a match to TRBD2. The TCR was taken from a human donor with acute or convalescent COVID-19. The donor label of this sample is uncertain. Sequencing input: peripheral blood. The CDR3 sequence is CATSREGLLVGTSDEQYF. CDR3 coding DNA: TGTGCCACCAGCAGAGAAGGGTTATTAGTAGGGACTAGCGACGAGCAGTACTTC. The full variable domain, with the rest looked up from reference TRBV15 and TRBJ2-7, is DAMVIQNPRYQVTQFGKPVTLSCSQTLNHNVMYWYQQKSSQAPKLLFHYYDKDFNNEADTPDNFQSRRPNTSFCFLDIRSPGLGDTAMYLCATSREGLLVGTSDEQYFGPGTRLTVT.